These 9 T cell receptor beta chains were all obtained from the same sample, sequenced in a study of blood T cell repertoires in COVID-19. TCRdb's table, derived via immunoSEQ multiplex PCR, lists solely in-frame clones and lacks some. The repertoire holds some 45,000 clones, with 86% as singletons. Sequencing was performed on peripheral blood. Receptors originate from a human donor in a cohort sampled during active COVID-19.

The chain is built from TRBV18 and TRBJ2-5; D possibly corresponds to TRBD1 (6 bases). The V and J ends lost 5 bases and 5 bases respectively, with 12 bases between them. The length of the CDR3 is 13 residues. Germline V CDR1 and CDR2: KGHSH, LQKENI. CDR3 nucleotide sequence: TGTGCCAGCTCAACTACAGGGATTGAGACCCAGTACTTC. Its translation: CASSTTGIETQYF.

The chain employs TRBV6-4 and TRBJ2-6, with a possible D match to TRBD1 (6 bases). V lost 6 bases to trimming and J lost 3 bases, with 15 bases between them. Germline assignment: CDR1 MRHNA and CDR2 SNTAGT. There are 16 residues in the CDR3. In DNA form, the CDR3 reads TGTGCCAGCAGCGATCAGGGGTTAGGTGGGGCCAACGTCCTGACTTTC. Translation gives CASSDQGLGGANVLTF.

The gene calls are TRBV13 and TRBJ2-7; 7 positions match TRBD2. Germline loops: CDR1 PRHDT, CDR2 FYEKMQ (reference sequence). The CDR3 runs 15 residues. The ends lost 3 bases at V and 3 bases at J; junction bases unmatched: 8. CDR3 sequence reads: CASSFPASGVYEQYF. Here the CDR3 DNA reads TGTGCCAGCAGCTTTCCTGCTAGCGGAGTCTACGAGCAGTACTTC.

V and J are TRBV12-5 and TRBJ1-6; 7 bases are a match to TRBD1. Trimming took 6 bases from V and 7 from J; bases not matched to a gene: 9. This CDR3 region has 15 residues. CDR1 LGHNT and CDR2 FRNRAP come from the germline V gene. CDR3 in amino acids: CASGDLQGINSPLHF. The CDR3 DNA reads TGTGCTAGTGGCGACTTACAGGGGATCAATTCACCCCTCCACTTT.

The rearrangement links TRBV18 to TRBJ1-5; D is unresolved. Trimming took 6 bases from V and 0 from J, leaving 15 bases between them. This CDR3 has 16 residues. Germline CDR1 KGHSH, CDR2 LQKENI. CDR3 in amino acids: CASSPPGPYSNQPQHF. CDR3 coding DNA: TGTGCCAGCTCCCCTCCGGGTCCATATAGCAATCAGCCCCAGCATTTT.

This rearrangement joins TRBV13 to TRBJ2-7; tentatively, D is TRBD1 (5 bases). This CDR3 is built from 15 residues. V gave up 0 bases and J gave up 2 bases, with 11 bases separating them. Germline V gives CDR1 PRHDT, CDR2 FYEKMQ (reference sequence). The CDR3 bases are TGTGCCAGCAGCTTAGGCCTAGGGGCCACCTACGAGCAGTACTTC. Translating it yields CASSLGLGATYEQYF.

This chain connects TRBV6-2 or TRBV6-3 to TRBJ1-2, with TRBD1 matching 12 bases. This CDR3 contains 16 residues. Germline CDR1 and CDR2: MNHEY and SVGEGT. V lost 5 bases to trimming and J lost 7 bases; unmatched junction nucleotides: 11. CDR3 loop: CASSIWRPGQGAGYTF. The DNA of the CDR3 is TGTGCCAGCAGTATATGGAGACCGGGACAGGGGGCTGGCTACACCTTC.

This clone turned up a few times. This chain uses TRBV5-6 with TRBJ1-2, with 8 bases matching TRBD1. The CDR3 runs to 14 residues. CDR1 is SGHDT, CDR2 YYEEEE, per germline. Trimming cost V 3 bases and J 2 bases; bases outside gene matches: 3. The CDR3 DNA sequence: TGTGCCAGCAGCTACGGACAGGGCAACTATGGCTACACCTTC. It encodes CASSYGQGNYGYTF.

This rearrangement joins TRBV18 to TRBJ1-1; D may be TRBD1 (6 bases). Per the germline V gene, CDR1 is KGHSH and CDR2 is LQKENI. The length of the CDR3 is 13 residues. The ends were cut back, 3 bases at V and 8 bases at J, with 13 bases in the middle. DNA of the CDR3: TGTGCCAGCTCACCCCAGGGGTCGGCAGAAGCTTTCTTT. Translated: CASSPQGSAEAFF. The full variable domain, its missing parts supplied by reference TRBV18 and TRBJ1-1, is NAGVMQNPRHLVRRRGQEARLRCSPMKGHSHVYWYRQLPEEGLKFMVYLQKENIIDESGMPKERFSAEFPKEGPSILRIQQVVRGDSAAYFCASSPQGSAEAFFGQGTRLTVV.